These 5 T cell receptor beta chains came from one sample sequenced in a study of response to subunit inactivated influenza vaccine. TCRdb redid the calling of the RT-PCR reads with MiXCR, one entry per CDR3 protein. The sample contains more than 450,000 distinct CDR3 sequences, about 7.6% of which appear only once. Sequencing was performed on PBMCs from blood, taken roughly 24 months after vaccination. These receptors were taken from a man aged 45 to 75 who received an inactivated influenza vaccine.

The chain couples TRBV21-1 to TRBJ2-5; the table's D gene call, TRBD1, was not cross checked with the DNA. TRBV21-1 is reported as a pseudogene. The CDR3 is 15 amino acids. CDR3 nucleotide sequence: TGTGCCAGCAGCCTAGACAGGATGTACCAAGAGACCCAGTACTTC. It codes for CASSLDRMYQETQYF.

This clonotype showed up many times. The J gene is TRBJ1-2, the V gene TRBV3-1, with 7 bases aligning to TRBD1. J gave up 4 bases and V 6 bases, and 11 bases lay outside the gene matches. The CDR3 sequence is 15 residues long. Per the germline V gene, CDR1 is LGHDT and CDR2 is YNNKEL (reference sequence). CDR3: CASSLNPQGVYGYTF. The CDR3 nucleotides read TGTGCCAGCAGTCTGAACCCGCAGGGGGTCTATGGCTACACCTTC.

This clonotype was detected many times. The chain joins TRBV20-1 to TRBJ2-7, with TRBD1 as a possible D gene (8 bases). V was cut by 5 bases and J by 0 bases, with 17 bases left in between. Germline CDR1 is DFQATT and CDR2 is SNEGSKA (reference sequence). CDR3 length equals 15 residues. This CDR3 reads CSADGQGLSSYEQYF. Written as DNA, the CDR3 is TGCAGTGCTGACGGACAGGGACTAAGCTCCTACGAGCAGTACTTC.

V and J are TRBV6-2 or TRBV6-3 and TRBJ1-2; D gene unclear. The germline V gene has CDR1 MNHEY and CDR2 SVGEGT. The CDR3 loop spans 12 amino acids. The V end was cut by 0 bases, the J end by 8 bases, with 7 bases between. This chain's CDR3 is CASSYSVNGYTF. DNA for the CDR3: TGTGCCAGCAGTTACTCAGTGAACGGCTACACCTTC.

This clonotype has only a few counts. The chain couples TRBV6-4 to TRBJ2-5; 9 bases fit TRBD2. Germline V gene sequence: CDR1 MRHNA, CDR2 SNTAGT. The junction had 17 bases not matched to a gene; V was cut back by 11 bases and J by 7 bases. This CDR3 spans 15 amino acids. The CDR3 protein is CAQQRSVAGDGTQYF. In nucleotides, the CDR3 is TGTGCCCAGCAGCGGTCTGTAGCGGGAGACGGGACCCAGTACTTC.